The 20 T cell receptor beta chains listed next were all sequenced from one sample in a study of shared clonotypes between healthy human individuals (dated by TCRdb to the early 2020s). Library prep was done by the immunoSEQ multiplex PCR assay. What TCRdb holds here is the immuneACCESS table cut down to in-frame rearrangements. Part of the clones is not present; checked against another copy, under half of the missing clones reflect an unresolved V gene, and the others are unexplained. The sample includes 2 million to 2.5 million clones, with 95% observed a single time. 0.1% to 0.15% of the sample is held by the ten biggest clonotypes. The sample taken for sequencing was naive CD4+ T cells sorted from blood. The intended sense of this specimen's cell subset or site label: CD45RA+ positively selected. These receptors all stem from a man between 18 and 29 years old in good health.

DNA for the CDR3: TGTGCCAGCTCATCCCTGAGGGAGACCCAGTACTTC. Translated: CASSSLRETQYF. The chain combines TRBV18 with TRBJ2-5; D gene ambiguous. There are 12 residues in the CDR3. CDR1 and CDR2 (germline): KGHSH, LQKENI. The ends were cut back, 5 bases at V and 5 bases at J, with 9 bases in the middle.

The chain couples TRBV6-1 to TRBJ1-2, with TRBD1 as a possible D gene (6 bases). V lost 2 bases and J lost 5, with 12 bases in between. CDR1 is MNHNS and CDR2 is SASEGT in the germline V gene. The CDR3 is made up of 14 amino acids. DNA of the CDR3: TGTGCCAGCAGTGAACAGGGGATTACTTATGGCTACACCTTC. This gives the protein CASSEQGITYGYTF.

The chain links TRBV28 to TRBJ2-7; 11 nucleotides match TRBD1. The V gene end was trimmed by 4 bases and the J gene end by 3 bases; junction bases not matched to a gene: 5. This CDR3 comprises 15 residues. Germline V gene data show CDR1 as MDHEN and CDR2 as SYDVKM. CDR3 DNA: TGTGCCAGCAGTTCGACCGGGACAGGGGGCTACGAGCAGTACTTC. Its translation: CASSSTGTGGYEQYF.

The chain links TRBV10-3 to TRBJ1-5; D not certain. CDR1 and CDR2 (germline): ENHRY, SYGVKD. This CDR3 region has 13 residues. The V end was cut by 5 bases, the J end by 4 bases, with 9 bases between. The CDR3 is CAISPNLNQPQHF. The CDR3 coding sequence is TGTGCCATCAGTCCGAACCTAAATCAGCCCCAGCATTTT.

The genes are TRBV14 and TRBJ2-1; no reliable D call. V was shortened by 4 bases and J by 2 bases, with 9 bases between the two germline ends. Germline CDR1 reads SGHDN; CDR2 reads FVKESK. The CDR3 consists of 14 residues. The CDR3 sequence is CASSPEAPYNEQFF. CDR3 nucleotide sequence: TGTGCCAGCAGCCCCGAGGCCCCCTACAATGAGCAGTTCTTC.

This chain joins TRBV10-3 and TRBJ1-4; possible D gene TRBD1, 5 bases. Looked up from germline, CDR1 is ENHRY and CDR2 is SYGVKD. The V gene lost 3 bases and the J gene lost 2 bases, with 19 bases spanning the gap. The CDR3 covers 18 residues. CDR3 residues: CAISDPPGAGLTNEKLFF. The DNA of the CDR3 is TGTGCCATCAGTGATCCTCCTGGAGCGGGGCTTACTAATGAAAAACTGTTTTTT.

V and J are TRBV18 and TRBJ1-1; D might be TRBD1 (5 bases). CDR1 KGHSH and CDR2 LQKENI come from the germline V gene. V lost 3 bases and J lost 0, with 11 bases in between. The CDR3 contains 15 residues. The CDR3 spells CASSPGGVLNTEAFF. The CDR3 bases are TGTGCCAGCTCACCGGGGGGGGTTTTGAACACTGAAGCTTTCTTT. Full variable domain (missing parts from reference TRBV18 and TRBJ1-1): NAGVMQNPRHLVRRRGQEARLRCSPMKGHSHVYWYRQLPEEGLKFMVYLQKENIIDESGMPKERFSAEFPKEGPSILRIQQVVRGDSAAYFCASSPGGVLNTEAFFGQGTRLTVV.

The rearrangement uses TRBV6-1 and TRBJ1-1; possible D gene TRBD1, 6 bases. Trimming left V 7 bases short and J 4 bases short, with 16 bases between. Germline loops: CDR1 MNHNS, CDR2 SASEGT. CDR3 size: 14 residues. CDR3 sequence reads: CASTTQGVGTEAFF. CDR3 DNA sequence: TGTGCCAGCACTACACAGGGTGTTGGCACTGAAGCTTTCTTT.

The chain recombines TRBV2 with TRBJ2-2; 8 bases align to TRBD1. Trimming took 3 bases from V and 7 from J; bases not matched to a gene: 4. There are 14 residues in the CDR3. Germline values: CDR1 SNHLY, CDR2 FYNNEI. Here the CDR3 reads CASSDRGLGGELFF. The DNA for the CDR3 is TGTGCCAGCAGTGACAGGGGGCTTGGCGGGGAGCTGTTTTTT.

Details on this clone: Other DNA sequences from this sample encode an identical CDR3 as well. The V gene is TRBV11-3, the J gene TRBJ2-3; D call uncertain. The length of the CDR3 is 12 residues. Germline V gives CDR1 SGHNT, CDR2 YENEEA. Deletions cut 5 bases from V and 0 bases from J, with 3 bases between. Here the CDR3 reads CASSLSTDTQYF. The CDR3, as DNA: TGTGCCAGCAGCCTTAGCACAGATACGCAGTATTTT. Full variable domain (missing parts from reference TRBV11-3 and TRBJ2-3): EAGVVQSPRYKIIEKKQPVAFWCNPISGHNTLYWYLQNLGQGPELLIRYENEEAVDDSQLPKDRFSAERLKGVDSTLKIQPAELGDSAVYLCASSLSTDTQYFGPGTRLTVL.

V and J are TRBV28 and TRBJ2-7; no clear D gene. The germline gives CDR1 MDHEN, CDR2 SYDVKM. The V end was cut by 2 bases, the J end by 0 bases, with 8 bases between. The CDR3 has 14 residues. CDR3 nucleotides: TGTGCCAGCAGTTTAGGCGTTCACTCCTACGAGCAGTACTTC. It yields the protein CASSLGVHSYEQYF.

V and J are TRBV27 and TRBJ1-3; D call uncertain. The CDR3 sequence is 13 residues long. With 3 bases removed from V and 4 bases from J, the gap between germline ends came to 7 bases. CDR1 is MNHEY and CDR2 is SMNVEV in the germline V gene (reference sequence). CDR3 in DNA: TGTGCCAGCAGTTTGCAGGCCGGAAACACCATATATTTT. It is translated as CASSLQAGNTIYF.

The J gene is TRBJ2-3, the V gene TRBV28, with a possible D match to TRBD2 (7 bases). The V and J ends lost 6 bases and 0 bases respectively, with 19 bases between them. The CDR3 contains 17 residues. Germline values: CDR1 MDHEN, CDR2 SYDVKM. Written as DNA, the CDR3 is TGTGCCAGCAGCCAAACCGCGGGGGCCGGGAGCACAGATACGCAGTATTTT. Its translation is CASSQTAGAGSTDTQYF.

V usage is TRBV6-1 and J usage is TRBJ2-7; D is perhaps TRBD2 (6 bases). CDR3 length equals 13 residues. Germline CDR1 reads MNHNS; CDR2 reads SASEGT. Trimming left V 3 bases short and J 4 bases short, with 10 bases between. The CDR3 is CASSDWGGYEQYF. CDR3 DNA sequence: TGTGCCAGCAGTGACTGGGGAGGTTACGAGCAGTACTTC.

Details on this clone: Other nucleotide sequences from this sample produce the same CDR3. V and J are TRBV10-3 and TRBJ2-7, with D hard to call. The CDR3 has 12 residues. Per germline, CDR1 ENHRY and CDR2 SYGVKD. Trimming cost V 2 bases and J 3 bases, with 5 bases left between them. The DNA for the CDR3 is TGTGCCATCAGTGAGGGCGACTACGAGCAGTACTTC. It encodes CAISEGDYEQYF.

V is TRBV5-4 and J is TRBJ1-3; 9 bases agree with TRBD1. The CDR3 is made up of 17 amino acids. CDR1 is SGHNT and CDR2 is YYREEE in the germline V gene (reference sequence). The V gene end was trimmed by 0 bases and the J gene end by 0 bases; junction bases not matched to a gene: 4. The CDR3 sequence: CASSLGTGASSGNTIYF. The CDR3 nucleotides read TGTGCCAGCAGCTTGGGGACAGGGGCCAGCTCTGGAAACACCATATATTTT.

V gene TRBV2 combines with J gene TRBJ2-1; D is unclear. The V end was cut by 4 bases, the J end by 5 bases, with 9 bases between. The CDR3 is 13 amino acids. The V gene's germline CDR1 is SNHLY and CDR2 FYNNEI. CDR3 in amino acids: CASSGAGDNEQFF. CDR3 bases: TGTGCCAGCAGTGGTGCCGGAGACAATGAGCAGTTCTTC.

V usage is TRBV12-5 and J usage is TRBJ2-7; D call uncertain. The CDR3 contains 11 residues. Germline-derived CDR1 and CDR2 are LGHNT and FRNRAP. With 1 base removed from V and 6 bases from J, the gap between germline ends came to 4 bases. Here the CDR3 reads CASGLGTEQYF. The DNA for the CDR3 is TGTGCTAGTGGTTTGGGGACCGAGCAGTACTTC.

The CDR3, as DNA: TGCGCCAGCAGACGCACAGCTTACCAAGAGACCCAGTACTTC. This translates into CASRRTAYQETQYF. The rearrangement links TRBV4-1 to TRBJ2-5, with D uncertain. V lost 6 bases, J lost 0 bases, and 11 bases lay in between. The V gene's germline CDR1 is MGHRA and CDR2 YSYEKL. The CDR3 is 14 amino acids.

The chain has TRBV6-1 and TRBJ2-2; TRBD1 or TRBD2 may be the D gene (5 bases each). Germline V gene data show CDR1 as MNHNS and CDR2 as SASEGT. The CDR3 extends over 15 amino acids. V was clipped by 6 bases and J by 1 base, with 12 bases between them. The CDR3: CASRTGTENTGELFF. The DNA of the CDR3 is TGTGCCAGCAGAACCGGGACGGAGAACACCGGGGAGCTGTTTTTT.